This TCR beta chain was documented in a study of immune evolution from preneoplasia to lung adenocarcinoma. Libraries were prepared by immunoSEQ multiplex PCR; TCRdb keeps only in-frame clonotypes and omits some of them. The table includes more than 6,500 clones, roughly 80% detected once. Macro-dissection enriched premalignant or tumor cells before nucleic acid extraction. The CDR3 covers 12 residues. V dropped 6 bases and J dropped 8 bases, with 11 bases sitting between them. Germline CDR1 is MNHNS and CDR2 is SASEGT. The sequence was collected from a donor at least 70 years old with lung adenocarcinoma. The specimen sequenced was FFPE minimally invasive lung adenocarcinoma tissue. The chain is built from TRBV6-1 and TRBJ2-1; no clear D gene. The CDR3 spells CASSKQGDEQFF. CDR3 bases: TGTGCCAGCAGCAAACAAGGCGATGAGCAGTTCTTC.